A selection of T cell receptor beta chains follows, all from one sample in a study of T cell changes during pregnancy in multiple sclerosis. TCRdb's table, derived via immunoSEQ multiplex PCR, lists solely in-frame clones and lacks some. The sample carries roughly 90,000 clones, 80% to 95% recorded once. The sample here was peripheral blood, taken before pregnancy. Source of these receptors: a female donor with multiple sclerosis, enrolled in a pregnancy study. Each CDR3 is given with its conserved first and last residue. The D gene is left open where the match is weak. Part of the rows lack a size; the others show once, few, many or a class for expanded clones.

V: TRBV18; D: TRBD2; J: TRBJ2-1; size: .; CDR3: CASSPQGLAGPSSYNEQFF; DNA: TGTGCCAGCTCACCACAGGGACTAGCGGGACCGAGCTCCTACAATGAGCAGTTCTTC
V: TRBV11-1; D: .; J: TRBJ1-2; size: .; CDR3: CASSLDLADKGYTF; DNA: TGTGCCAGCAGCTTAGACCTGGCGGACAAAGGCTACACCTTC
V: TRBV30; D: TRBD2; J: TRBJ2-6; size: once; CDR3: CAWSVWGGAGANVLTF; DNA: TGTGCCTGGAGTGTATGGGGGGGGGCTGGGGCCAACGTCCTGACTTTC
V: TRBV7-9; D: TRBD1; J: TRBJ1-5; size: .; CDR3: CASSLWTGKGEAIQPQHF; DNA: TGTGCCAGCAGCCTATGGACAGGCAAGGGGGAAGCAATTCAGCCCCAGCATTTT
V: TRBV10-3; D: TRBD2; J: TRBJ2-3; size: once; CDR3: CAISTLGLASITDTQYF; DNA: TGTGCCATCAGTACCCTGGGACTAGCGTCGATTACAGATACGCAGTATTTT
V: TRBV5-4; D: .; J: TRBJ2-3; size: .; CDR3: CASSLDQGLIGDTQYF; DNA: TGTGCCAGCAGCTTGGACCAGGGTCTGATTGGAGATACGCAGTATTTT
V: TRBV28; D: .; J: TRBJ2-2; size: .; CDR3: CASSSPSQEVTGELFF; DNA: TGTGCCAGCAGTTCTCCAAGTCAGGAGGTCACCGGGGAGCTGTTTTTT
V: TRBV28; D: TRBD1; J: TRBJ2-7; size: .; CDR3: CASSTGQGVYEQYF; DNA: TGTGCCAGCAGCACGGGACAGGGGGTTTACGAGCAGTACTTC
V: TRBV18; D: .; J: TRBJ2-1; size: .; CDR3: CASSPSGRLTYNEQFF; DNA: TGTGCCAGCTCACCTTCGGGTCGCTTGACCTACAATGAGCAGTTCTTC
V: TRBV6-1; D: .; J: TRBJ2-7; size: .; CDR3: CASSEYDRLSEQYF; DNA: TGTGCCAGCAGTGAATACGACAGGTTATCCGAGCAGTACTTC
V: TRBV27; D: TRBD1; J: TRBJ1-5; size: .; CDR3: CASSLSRTGVYSNQPQHF; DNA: TGTGCCAGCAGTTTATCGAGGACAGGGGTTTATAGCAATCAGCCCCAGCATTTT
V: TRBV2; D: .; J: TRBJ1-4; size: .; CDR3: CASRAGERNEKLFF; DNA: TGTGCCAGCAGGGCGGGGGAGAGGAATGAAAAACTGTTTTTT
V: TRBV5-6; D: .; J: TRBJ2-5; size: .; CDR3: CASSRDISTQYF; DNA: TGTGCCAGCAGCCGAGACATATCAACTCAGTACTTC
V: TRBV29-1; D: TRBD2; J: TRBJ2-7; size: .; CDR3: CSVEGRREGRREQYF; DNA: TGCAGCGTTGAAGGAAGGCGGGAGGGCCGGCGCGAGCAGTACTTC
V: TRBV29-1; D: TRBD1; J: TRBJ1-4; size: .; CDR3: CSVLQGTLGGLNEKLFF; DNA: TGCAGCGTACTACAGGGGACTCTAGGGGGGCTTAATGAAAAACTGTTTTTT
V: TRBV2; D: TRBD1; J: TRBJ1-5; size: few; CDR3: CASMPDRGGNQPQHF; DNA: TGTGCCAGCATGCCAGACAGGGGAGGCAATCAGCCCCAGCATTTT
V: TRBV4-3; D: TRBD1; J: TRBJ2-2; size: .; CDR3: CASSPSGTGITGELFF; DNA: TGCGCCAGCAGCCCATCCGGGACAGGAATTACCGGGGAGCTGTTTTTT
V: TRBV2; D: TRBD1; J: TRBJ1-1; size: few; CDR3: CASMEGQALGAFF; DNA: TGTGCCAGCATGGAAGGACAGGCTTTAGGGGCTTTCTTT
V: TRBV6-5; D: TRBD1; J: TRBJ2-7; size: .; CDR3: CASSVFTGAYEQYF; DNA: TGTGCCAGCAGTGTATTTACAGGGGCCTACGAGCAGTACTTC
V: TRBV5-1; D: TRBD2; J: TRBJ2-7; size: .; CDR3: CASSPDGGSEQYF; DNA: TGCGCCAGCAGTCCGGACGGGGGGTCCGAGCAGTACTTC
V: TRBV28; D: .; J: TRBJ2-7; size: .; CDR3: CASTPQIGVYEQYF; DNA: TGTGCCAGCACCCCTCAGATTGGAGTCTACGAGCAGTACTTC
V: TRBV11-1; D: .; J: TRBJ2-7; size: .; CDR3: CASSLNRAEQYF; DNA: TGTGCCAGCAGCCTTAACAGGGCCGAGCAGTACTTC
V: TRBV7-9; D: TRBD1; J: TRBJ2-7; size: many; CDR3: CASSTYRGGEQYF; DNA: TGTGCCAGCAGCACCTACAGGGGCGGCGAGCAGTACTTC
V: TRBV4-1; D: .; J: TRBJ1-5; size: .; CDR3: CASSQEAASNQPQHF; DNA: TGCGCCAGCAGCCAAGAAGCGGCCTCCAATCAGCCCCAGCATTTT
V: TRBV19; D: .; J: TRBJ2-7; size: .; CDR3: CASSTTGGVRDEQYF; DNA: TGTGCCAGTAGTACCACAGGGGGGGTCCGGGACGAGCAGTACTTC
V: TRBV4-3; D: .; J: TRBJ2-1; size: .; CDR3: CASSPSGGGGQFF; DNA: TGCGCCAGCAGCCCCTCCGGGGGAGGGGGGCAGTTCTTC
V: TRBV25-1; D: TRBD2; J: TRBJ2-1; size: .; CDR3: CASETWGGLGYNEQFF; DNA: TGTGCCAGCGAGACCTGGGGGGGTTTGGGTTACAATGAGCAGTTCTTC
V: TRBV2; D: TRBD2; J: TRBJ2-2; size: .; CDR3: CASSRSGSDTGELFF; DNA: TGTGCCAGCAGTCGTAGCGGGAGCGACACCGGGGAGCTGTTTTTT
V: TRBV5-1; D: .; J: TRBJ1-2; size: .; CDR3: CASSLGDTANYGYTF; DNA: TGCGCCAGCAGCTTGGGGGACACAGCTAACTATGGCTACACCTTC
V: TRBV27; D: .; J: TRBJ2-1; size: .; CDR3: CASSPREPYNEQFF; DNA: TGTGCCAGCAGTCCGCGTGAGCCTTACAATGAGCAGTTCTTC
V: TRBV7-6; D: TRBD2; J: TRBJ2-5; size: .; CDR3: CASSLGSGRAETQYF; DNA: TGTGCCAGCAGCTTAGGTAGCGGGAGAGCGGAGACCCAGTACTTC
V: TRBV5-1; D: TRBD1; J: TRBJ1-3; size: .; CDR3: CASSQEGDRRWGYSGNTIYF; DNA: TGCGCCAGCAGCCAGGAAGGGGACAGGCGATGGGGTTACTCTGGAAACACCATATATTTT
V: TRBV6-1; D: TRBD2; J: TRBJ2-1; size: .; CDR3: CASSGLVAGLANNEQFF; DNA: TGTGCCAGCAGTGGTCTTGTAGCGGGACTAGCGAACAATGAGCAGTTCTTC
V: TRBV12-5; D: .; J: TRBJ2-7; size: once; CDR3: CASGLVGRSYEQYF; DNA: TGTGCTAGTGGTTTGGTGGGGAGATCCTACGAGCAGTACTTC
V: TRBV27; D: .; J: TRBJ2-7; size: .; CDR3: CASSAGLTGYEQYF; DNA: TGTGCCAGCAGCGCAGGGTTAACTGGCTACGAGCAGTACTTC
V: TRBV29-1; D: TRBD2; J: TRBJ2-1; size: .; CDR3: CSVSGLAAYNEQFF; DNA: TGCAGCGTTTCGGGACTAGCGGCCTACAATGAGCAGTTCTTC
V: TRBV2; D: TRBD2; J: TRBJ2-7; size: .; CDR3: CASSYGLAGGPGQYF; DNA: TGTGCCAGCAGCTATGGACTAGCGGGAGGGCCCGGGCAGTACTTC
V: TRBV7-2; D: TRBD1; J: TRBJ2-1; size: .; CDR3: CASSLEWTGYNEQFF; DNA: TGTGCCAGCAGCTTAGAATGGACAGGGTACAATGAGCAGTTCTTC
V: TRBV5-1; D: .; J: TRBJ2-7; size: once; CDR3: CASSLMTGPYEQYF; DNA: TGCGCCAGCAGCCTGATGACAGGACCCTACGAGCAGTACTTC
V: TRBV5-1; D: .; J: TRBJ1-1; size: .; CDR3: CASSLRGGTEAFF; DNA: TGCGCCAGCAGCTTGCGGGGGGGGACTGAAGCTTTCTTT
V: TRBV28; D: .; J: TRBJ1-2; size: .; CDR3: CASTLTPPDGYTF; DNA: TGTGCCAGCACCCTAACCCCTCCCGATGGCTACACCTTC
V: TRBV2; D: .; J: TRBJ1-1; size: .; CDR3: CARRQVMNTEAFF; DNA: TGTGCCAGACGACAGGTTATGAACACTGAAGCTTTCTTT